Below are 29 T cell receptor beta chains sequenced from a single sample in a study of identical twins. TCRdb used MiXCR to reprocess the 5' RACE reads, holding one entry per CDR3 protein. The sample contains some 900,000 distinct CDR3 sequences, more than 9% of which appear only once. These data also featured in a second study, about yellow fever vaccine responses in identical twins.

Sequences were obtained from PBMCs. These TCRs come from a woman aged 18-29 years in good health.

The genes are TRBV5-5 and TRBJ2-7, with 7 bases identical to TRBD1. After removal of 5 bases from V and 3 bases from J, the junction contained 11 bases not matched to a gene. The CDR3 contains 15 residues. CDR1 SGHKS and CDR2 YYEKEE come from the germline V gene (reference sequence). The CDR3 region has the DNA TGTGCCAGCAGTCTACTAGGGACAGAGCACTACGAGCAGTACTTC. Translating gives CASSLLGTEHYEQYF.

This clonotype was detected only a few times. The V call is TRBV4-1, the J call TRBJ2-3; TRBD2 matches at 11 bases. V lost 1 base to trimming and J lost 2 bases; unmatched junction nucleotides: 5. The CDR3 contains 17 residues. Germline assignment: CDR1 MGHRA and CDR2 YSYEKL. This CDR3 is CASSQGPSGGLTDTQYF. In nucleotides, the CDR3 is TGCGCCAGCAGCCAAGGGCCTAGCGGGGGGCTCACAGATACGCAGTATTTT.

This clonotype was counted many times. V gene TRBV5-1 combines with J gene TRBJ2-4, with 8 nucleotides matching TRBD1. Germline CDR1 reads SGHRS; CDR2 reads YFSETQ. J gave up 8 bases and V 1 base, and 5 bases lay outside the gene matches. The CDR3 is 14 residues long. This CDR3 reads CASSLRTGTDIQYF. As DNA, the CDR3 is TGCGCCAGCAGCTTGAGGACAGGGACGGACATTCAGTACTTC.

This clonotype was seen many times. The chain links TRBV3-1 to TRBJ1-2; D perhaps matches TRBD1 (5 bases). This CDR3 spans 13 amino acids. The V end was cut by 1 base, the J end by 4 bases, with 7 bases between. The germline V gene encodes CDR1 LGHDT and CDR2 YNNKEL (reference sequence). In DNA, the CDR3 is TGTGCCAGCAGCCAAGGCAGGGTCTATGGCTACACCTTC. This codes for CASSQGRVYGYTF.

The chain links TRBV7-6 to TRBJ2-3; TRBD1 matches 10 bases. The CDR3 has 16 residues. Germline CDR1 SGHVS, CDR2 FNYEAQ. After removal of 2 bases from V and 0 bases from J, the junction contained 2 bases not matched to a gene. CDR3 in amino acids: CASSLLGQGSTDTQYF. CDR3 in DNA: TGTGCCAGCAGCTTACTGGGACAGGGGAGCACAGATACGCAGTATTTT.

In DNA, the CDR3 is TGCGCCAGCAGAACGCAGATGAACACTGAAGCTTTCTTT. Its protein product is CASRTQMNTEAFF. The J gene is TRBJ1-1, the V gene TRBV10-2; D gene ambiguous. In germline, CDR1 is WSHSY, CDR2 SAAADI. V dropped 6 bases and J dropped 0 bases, with 8 bases sitting between them. This CDR3 region has 13 residues.

The chain joins TRBV12-3 or TRBV12-4 to TRBJ2-5; D is uncertain. The CDR3 covers 12 residues. The ends were cut back, 8 bases at V and 9 bases at J, with 16 bases in the middle. The CDR3 sequence is CASGPRRAAQYF. CDR3 nucleotide sequence: TGTGCCAGCGGCCCCCGTAGGGCGGCCCAGTACTTC.

The J gene is TRBJ1-3, the V gene TRBV9; the D is unclear. V gave up 0 bases and J gave up 0 bases, with 4 bases separating them. The CDR3 sequence is 14 residues long. Germline loops: CDR1 SGDLS, CDR2 YYNGEE. This CDR3 reads CASSVALSGNTIYF. In DNA, the CDR3 is TGTGCCAGCAGCGTAGCACTCTCTGGAAACACCATATATTTT.

There are a few counts of this clonotype. The chain carries TRBV4-1 and TRBJ1-5; a weak D match, TRBD1 (5 bases). Germline V gene lookup returns CDR1 MGHRA and CDR2 YSYEKL. Trimming stripped 4 bases from V and 6 bases from J, with 16 bases between. CDR3 length: 15 residues. Here the CDR3 DNA reads TGCGCCAGCAGCCCAACCCGCCATGGGGGTCAGCCCCAGCATTTT. Translated, it gives CASSPTRHGGQPQHF.

The J gene is TRBJ2-2, the V gene TRBV5-1, with TRBD1 matching over 8 bases. With V trimmed by 4 bases and J by 3 bases, 8 bases remained unmatched. CDR1 and CDR2 from the germline V gene are SGHRS and YFSETQ. The CDR3 loop spans 16 amino acids. This CDR3 is CASSIRTGSDTGELFF. DNA of the CDR3: TGCGCCAGCAGCATCCGGACAGGGTCGGACACCGGGGAGCTGTTTTTT.

A few counts support this clonotype. DNA for the CDR3: TGCAGCGGGAACAGGGGGCAAGGGACTGAAGCTTTCTTT. As protein: CSGNRGQGTEAFF. The rearrangement links TRBV29-1 to TRBJ1-1; 9 bases map to TRBD1. The germline V gene encodes CDR1 SQVTM and CDR2 ANQGSEA. The length of the CDR3 is 13 residues. V lost 7 bases, J lost 5 bases, and 8 bases stayed unmatched.

The genes are TRBV12-3 or TRBV12-4 and TRBJ2-4; D perhaps matches TRBD1 (6 bases). Trimming pared 7 bases from V and 0 bases from J, leaving 16 bases between. The CDR3 runs to 16 residues. The CDR3 here is CASTLGQTPAKNIQYF. DNA for the CDR3: TGTGCCAGCACCCTAGGACAGACCCCAGCCAAAAACATTCAGTACTTC.

A word on this clonotype: Mismatch with germline at one junction end may stem from a read error. V is TRBV7-8 and J is TRBJ2-1, with TRBD2 matching 10 bases. This CDR3 has 16 amino acids. Looked up from germline, CDR1 is SGHVS and CDR2 is FQNEAQ. In nucleotides, the CDR3 is TGCTCTAGTGGTAGCGGGGGGCCTAGCTCCTACAATGAGCAGTTCTTC. It codes for CSSGSGGPSSYNEQFF.

The chain carries TRBV20-1 and TRBJ2-7; D gene ambiguous. V lost 1 base and J lost 3, with 7 bases in between. The CDR3 consists of 12 residues. The germline gives CDR1 DFQATT, CDR2 SNEGSKA (reference sequence). The CDR3 loop reads CSARGLRYEQYF. The CDR3 DNA sequence: TGCAGTGCTAGAGGGCTGCGCTACGAGCAGTACTTC.

This sequence joins TRBV27 and TRBJ2-7, with D perhaps matching TRBD1 (5 bases). Germline CDR1 MNHEY, CDR2 SMNVEV (reference sequence). Trimming cost V 2 bases and J 5 bases, with 13 bases left between them. The CDR3 is made up of 14 amino acids. Written as DNA, the CDR3 is TGTGCCAGCAGTTTAAGAGACAGTAAAAACGAGCAGTACTTC. It specifies CASSLRDSKNEQYF.

This clonotype was found a few times. The chain is built from TRBV24-1 and TRBJ2-2; 9 bases map to TRBD1. The CDR3 is made up of 17 amino acids. The germline V gene encodes CDR1 KGHDR and CDR2 SFDVKD. Germline trimming cut 4 bases from V and 4 bases from J; bases unmatched to any gene: 9. The CDR3 sequence is CATSDPSPGQGTGELFF. The DNA of the CDR3 is TGTGCCACCAGTGACCCTTCTCCGGGACAGGGCACCGGGGAGCTGTTTTTT.

This chain links TRBV28 with TRBJ1-5, with D perhaps matching TRBD1 (6 bases). The CDR3 totals 15 residues. V was trimmed by 7 bases and J by 4 bases, leaving 17 bases between them. Looked up from germline, CDR1 is MDHEN and CDR2 is SYDVKM. The CDR3 DNA is TGTGCCAGCAAGATCCCCGGGACACAGAATCAGCCCCAGCATTTT. Translating it yields CASKIPGTQNQPQHF.

This clonotype showed up many times. The chain is built from TRBV5-5 and TRBJ2-5, with D possibly TRBD2 on 6 matching bases. This CDR3 is 14 amino acids long. The V gene lost 4 bases and the J gene lost 1 base, with 11 bases spanning the gap. Per the germline V gene, CDR1 is SGHKS and CDR2 is YYEKEE (reference sequence). Here the CDR3 DNA reads TGTGCCAGCAGCCACGGGACTCTCCAAGAGACCCAGTACTTC. Its translation: CASSHGTLQETQYF.

This clonotype has only a few counts. The genes are TRBV20-1 and TRBJ2-7, with TRBD2 matching 9 bases. Germline assignment: CDR1 DFQATT and CDR2 SNEGSKA (reference sequence). The ends lost 5 bases at V and 2 bases at J; junction bases unmatched: 7. This CDR3 is 14 amino acids long. The CDR3 reads CSAHLAGNPYEQYV. The CDR3 region has the DNA TGCAGTGCTCACCTAGCGGGGAACCCCTACGAGCAGTACGTC.

This clonotype appeared many times. V is TRBV18 and J is TRBJ1-2, with D tentatively TRBD1 (5 bases). Trimming removed 3 bases at V and 5 bases at J, with 16 bases between. The CDR3 has 15 residues. CDR1 and CDR2 from the germline V gene are KGHSH and LQKENI. The CDR3 loop is CASSPAGGGGYGYTF. The DNA of the CDR3 is TGTGCCAGCTCACCTGCAGGCGGGGGAGGTTATGGCTACACCTTC.

The V and J genes are TRBV20-1 and TRBJ2-7; D is ambiguous. Germline values: CDR1 DFQATT, CDR2 SNEGSKA (reference sequence). CDR3 size: 11 residues. V lost 0 bases and J 9 bases, leaving 9 bases between the germline ends. The CDR3 region has the DNA TGCAGTGCTAGAGACCTTCCAGGGCAGTACGTC. It codes for CSARDLPGQYV.

The chain couples TRBV7-3 to TRBJ2-1; TRBD1 aligns across 9 bases. Trimming cost V 7 bases and J 8 bases; bases outside gene matches: 15. CDR3 length: 16 residues. In germline, CDR1 is SGHTA, CDR2 FQGTGA. CDR3 sequence reads: CASTGYRTGALHEQFF. DNA for the CDR3: TGTGCCAGCACGGGGTACCGGACAGGGGCTCTCCATGAGCAGTTCTTC.

The rearrangement links TRBV10-2 to TRBJ2-7; 8 nucleotides agree with TRBD1. From germline, CDR1 is WSHSY and CDR2 SAAADI. This CDR3 has 16 amino acids. With V trimmed by 2 bases and J by 6 bases, 12 bases remained unmatched. CDR3 nucleotide sequence: TGCGCCAGCAGTGAGCGCGGACAGGGTGGACTGGGCGAGCAGTACTTC. It yields the protein CASSERGQGGLGEQYF.

The table lists this clonotype with a few counts. This CDR3 reads CASSDLRDYGYTF. In DNA, the CDR3 is TGTGCCAGCAGTGATTTAAGGGACTATGGCTACACCTTC. The chain links TRBV25-1 to TRBJ1-2; no clear D. The V end lost 3 bases, the J end lost 3 bases, and 8 bases lay between the germline ends. The CDR3 contains 13 residues. Germline CDR1 MGHDK, CDR2 SYGVNS.

This clonotype was detected only a few times. The gene calls are TRBV5-5 and TRBJ1-1; perhaps TRBD1 as D (5 bases). Germline V lookup: CDR1 SGHKS, CDR2 YYEKEE (reference sequence). There are 15 residues in the CDR3. V gave up 0 bases and J gave up 3 bases, with 12 bases separating them. The CDR3 sequence: CASSLAPGSHTEAFF. The DNA of the CDR3 is TGTGCCAGCAGCTTGGCGCCAGGGTCGCACACTGAAGCTTTCTTT. The whole variable domain, filled in from reference TRBV5-5 and TRBJ1-1, reads DAGVTQSPTHLIKTRGQQVTLRCSPISGHKSVSWYQQVLGQGPQFIFQYYEKEERGRGNFPDRFSARQFPNYSSELNVNALLLGDSALYLCASSLAPGSHTEAFFGQGTRLTVV.

The table lists this clonotype with many counts. V is TRBV20-1 and J is TRBJ2-1, with D possibly matching TRBD1 (5 bases). This CDR3 has 15 residues. Germline CDR1 reads DFQATT; CDR2 reads SNEGSKA (reference sequence). Trimming removed 3 bases from V and 5 bases from J, with 17 bases in between. This CDR3 reads CSAREQNRRNNEQFF. CDR3 nucleotide sequence: TGCAGTGCTAGGGAGCAGAACAGGCGCAACAATGAGCAGTTCTTC.

CDR3 DNA: TGCGCCAGCAGTGAGTCGTCAACCCGGGGGGTACTAGCCAAAAACATTCAGTACTTC. Its protein product is CASSESSTRGVLAKNIQYF. This chain links TRBV10-2 with TRBJ2-4; 7 bases map to TRBD2. After removal of 0 bases from V and 0 bases from J, the junction contained 11 bases not matched to a gene. CDR1 and CDR2 from the germline V gene are WSHSY and SAAADI. The CDR3 spans 19 residues.

This clonotype occurred a few times. The V and J genes are TRBV12-3 or TRBV12-4 and TRBJ1-2, with D possibly being TRBD1 (5 bases). This CDR3 has 14 residues. Trimming took off 5 bases at V and 0 bases at J, with 10 bases between the two ends. The DNA for the CDR3 is TGTGCCAGCAGTCAAGGGGCCCCTAACTATGGCTACACCTTC. It is translated as CASSQGAPNYGYTF.

This clonotype was seen at least ten times. The chain recombines TRBV28 with TRBJ2-6, with TRBD1 identical over 7 bases. After removal of 5 bases from V and 10 bases from J, the junction contained 2 bases not matched to a gene. Germline loops: CDR1 MDHEN, CDR2 SYDVKM. The CDR3 covers 12 residues. CDR3 DNA: TGTGCCAGCAGTACGGGACAGAACGTCCTGACTTTC. Its translation is CASSTGQNVLTF.